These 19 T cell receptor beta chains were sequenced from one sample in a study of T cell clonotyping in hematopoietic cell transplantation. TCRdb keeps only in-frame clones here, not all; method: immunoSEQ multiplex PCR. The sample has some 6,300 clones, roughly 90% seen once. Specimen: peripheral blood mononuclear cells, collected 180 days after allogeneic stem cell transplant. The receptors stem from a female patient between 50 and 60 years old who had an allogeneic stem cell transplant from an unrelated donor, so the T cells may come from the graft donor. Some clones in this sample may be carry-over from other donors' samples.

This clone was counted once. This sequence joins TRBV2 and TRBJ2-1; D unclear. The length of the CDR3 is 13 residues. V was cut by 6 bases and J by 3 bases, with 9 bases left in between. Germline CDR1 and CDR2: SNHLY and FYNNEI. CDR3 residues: CASRGPSYNEQFF. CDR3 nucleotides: TGTGCCAGCAGAGGCCCGAGCTACAATGAGCAGTTCTTC.

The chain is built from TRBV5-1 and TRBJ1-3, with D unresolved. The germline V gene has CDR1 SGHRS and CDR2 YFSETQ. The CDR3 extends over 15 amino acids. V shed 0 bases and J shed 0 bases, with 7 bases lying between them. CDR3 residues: CASSLDQISGNTIYF. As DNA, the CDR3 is TGCGCCAGCAGCTTGGATCAAATCTCTGGAAACACCATATATTTT.

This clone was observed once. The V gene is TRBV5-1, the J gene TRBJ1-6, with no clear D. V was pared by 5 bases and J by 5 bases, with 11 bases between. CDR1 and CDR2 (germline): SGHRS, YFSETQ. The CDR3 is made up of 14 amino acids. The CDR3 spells CASRRAGDNSPLHF. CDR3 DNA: TGCGCCAGCAGGCGGGCAGGAGATAATTCACCCCTCCACTTT.

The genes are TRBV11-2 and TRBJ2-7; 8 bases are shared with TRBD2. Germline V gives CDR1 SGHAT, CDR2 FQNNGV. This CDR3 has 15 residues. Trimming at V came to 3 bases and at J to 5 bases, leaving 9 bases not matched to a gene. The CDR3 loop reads CASSFTGTRSHEQYF. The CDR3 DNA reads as TGTGCCAGCAGCTTCACCGGGACTAGATCCCACGAGCAGTACTTC.

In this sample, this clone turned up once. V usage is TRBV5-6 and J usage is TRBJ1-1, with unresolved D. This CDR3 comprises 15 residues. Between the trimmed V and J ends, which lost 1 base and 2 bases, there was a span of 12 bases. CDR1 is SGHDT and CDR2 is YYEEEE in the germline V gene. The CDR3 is CASSLISLDNTEAFF. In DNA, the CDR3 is TGTGCCAGCAGCTTGATAAGTCTGGATAACACTGAAGCTTTCTTT. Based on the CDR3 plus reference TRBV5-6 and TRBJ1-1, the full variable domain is DAGVTQSPTHLIKTRGQQVTLRCSPKSGHDTVSWYQQALGQGPQFIFQYYEEEERQRGNFPDRFSGHQFPNYSSELNVNALLLGDSALYLCASSLISLDNTEAFFGQGTRLTVV.

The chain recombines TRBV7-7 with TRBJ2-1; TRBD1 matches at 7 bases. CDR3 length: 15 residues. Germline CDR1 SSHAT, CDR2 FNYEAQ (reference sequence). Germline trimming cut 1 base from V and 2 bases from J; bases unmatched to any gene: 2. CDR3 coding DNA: TGTGCCAGCAGCTTAGACGGGACAGCCTACAATGAGCAGTTCTTC. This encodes CASSLDGTAYNEQFF.

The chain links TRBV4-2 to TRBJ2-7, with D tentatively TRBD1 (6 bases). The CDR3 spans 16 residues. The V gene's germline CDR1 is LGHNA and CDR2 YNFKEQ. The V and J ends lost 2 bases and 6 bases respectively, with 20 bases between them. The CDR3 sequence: CASSQTPQGLFAEQYF. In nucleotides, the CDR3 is TGTGCCAGCAGCCAAACCCCGCAGGGGCTATTCGCCGAGCAGTACTTC.

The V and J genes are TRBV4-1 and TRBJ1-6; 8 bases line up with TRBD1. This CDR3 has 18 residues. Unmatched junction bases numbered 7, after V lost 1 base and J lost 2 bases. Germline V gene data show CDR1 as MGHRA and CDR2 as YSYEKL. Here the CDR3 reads CASSQGFQGATYNSPLHF. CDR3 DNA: TGCGCCAGCAGCCAAGGTTTTCAGGGGGCGACCTATAATTCACCCCTCCACTTT.

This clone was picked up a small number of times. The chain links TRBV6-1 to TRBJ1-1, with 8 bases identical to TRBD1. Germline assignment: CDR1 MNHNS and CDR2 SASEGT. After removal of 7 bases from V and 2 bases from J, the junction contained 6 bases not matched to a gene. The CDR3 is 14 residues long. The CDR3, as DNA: TGTGCCAGCAAATTCGGGACAGGCAACACTGAAGCTTTCTTT. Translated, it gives CASKFGTGNTEAFF.

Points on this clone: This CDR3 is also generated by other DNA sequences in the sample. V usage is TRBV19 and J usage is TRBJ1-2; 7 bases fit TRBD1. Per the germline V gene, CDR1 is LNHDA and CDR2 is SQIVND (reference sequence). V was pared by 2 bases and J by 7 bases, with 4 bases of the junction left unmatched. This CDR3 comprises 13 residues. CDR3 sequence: CASSITQGSGYTF. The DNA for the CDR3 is TGTGCCAGTAGTATAACACAGGGGTCTGGCTACACCTTC.

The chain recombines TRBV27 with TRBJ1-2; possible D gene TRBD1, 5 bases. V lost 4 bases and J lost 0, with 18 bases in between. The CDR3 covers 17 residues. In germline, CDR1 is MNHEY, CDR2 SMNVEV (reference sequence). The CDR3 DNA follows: TGTGCCAGCAGTTCCTACGTAGGGGACGGACCTAACTATGGCTACACCTTC. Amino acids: CASSSYVGDGPNYGYTF.

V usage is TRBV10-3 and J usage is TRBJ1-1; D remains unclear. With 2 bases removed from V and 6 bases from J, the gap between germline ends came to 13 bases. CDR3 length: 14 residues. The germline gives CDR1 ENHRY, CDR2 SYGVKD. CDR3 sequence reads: CAISEPGPGAEAFF. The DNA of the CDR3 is TGTGCCATCAGTGAGCCAGGTCCGGGCGCTGAAGCTTTCTTT.

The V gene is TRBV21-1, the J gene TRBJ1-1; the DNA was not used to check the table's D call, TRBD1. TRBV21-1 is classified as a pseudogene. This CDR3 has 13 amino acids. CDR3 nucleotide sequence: TGTGCCAGCAGCCAGGGGAGGAACACTGAAGCTTTCTTT. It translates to CASSQGRNTEAFF.

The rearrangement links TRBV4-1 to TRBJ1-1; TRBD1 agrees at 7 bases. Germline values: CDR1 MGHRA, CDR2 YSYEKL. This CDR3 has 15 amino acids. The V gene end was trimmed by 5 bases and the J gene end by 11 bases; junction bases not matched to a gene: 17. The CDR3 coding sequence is TGCGCCAGCAGCACCCGGAACTTGGGACAGCCGTGGGCTTTCTTT. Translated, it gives CASSTRNLGQPWAFF.

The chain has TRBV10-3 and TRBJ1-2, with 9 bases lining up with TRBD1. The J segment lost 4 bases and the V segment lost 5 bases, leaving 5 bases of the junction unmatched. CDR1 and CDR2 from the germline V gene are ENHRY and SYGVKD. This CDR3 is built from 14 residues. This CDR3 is CAISTGGGIYGYTF. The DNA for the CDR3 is TGTGCCATCAGTACAGGGGGCGGGATCTATGGCTACACCTTC.

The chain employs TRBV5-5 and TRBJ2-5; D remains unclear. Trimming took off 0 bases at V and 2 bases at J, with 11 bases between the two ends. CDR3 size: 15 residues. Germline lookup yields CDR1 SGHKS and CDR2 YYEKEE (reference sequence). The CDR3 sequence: CASSLGPLLQETQYF. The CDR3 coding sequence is TGTGCCAGCAGCTTGGGTCCCCTCCTTCAAGAGACCCAGTACTTC.

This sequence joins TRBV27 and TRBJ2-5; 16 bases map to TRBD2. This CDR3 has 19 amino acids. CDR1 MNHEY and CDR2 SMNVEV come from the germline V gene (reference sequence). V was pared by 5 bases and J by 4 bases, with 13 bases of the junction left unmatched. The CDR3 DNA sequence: TGTGCCAGCAGTCGCCGGGGGACTAGCGGGGGGGCTCGTAGAGAGACCCAGTACTTC. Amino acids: CASSRRGTSGGARRETQYF.

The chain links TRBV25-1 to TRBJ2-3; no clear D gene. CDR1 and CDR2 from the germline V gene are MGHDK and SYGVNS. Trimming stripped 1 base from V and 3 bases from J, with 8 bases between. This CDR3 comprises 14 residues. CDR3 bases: TGTGCCAGCAGTGAATTCAGCTTAACAGATACGCAGTATTTT. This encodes CASSEFSLTDTQYF.

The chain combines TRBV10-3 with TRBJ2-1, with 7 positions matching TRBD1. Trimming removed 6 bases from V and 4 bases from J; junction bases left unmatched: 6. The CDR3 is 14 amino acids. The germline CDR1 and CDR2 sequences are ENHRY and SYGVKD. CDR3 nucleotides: TGTGCCATCAGGGGACAGAAGGATTACAATGAGCAGTTCTTC. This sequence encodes CAIRGQKDYNEQFF.